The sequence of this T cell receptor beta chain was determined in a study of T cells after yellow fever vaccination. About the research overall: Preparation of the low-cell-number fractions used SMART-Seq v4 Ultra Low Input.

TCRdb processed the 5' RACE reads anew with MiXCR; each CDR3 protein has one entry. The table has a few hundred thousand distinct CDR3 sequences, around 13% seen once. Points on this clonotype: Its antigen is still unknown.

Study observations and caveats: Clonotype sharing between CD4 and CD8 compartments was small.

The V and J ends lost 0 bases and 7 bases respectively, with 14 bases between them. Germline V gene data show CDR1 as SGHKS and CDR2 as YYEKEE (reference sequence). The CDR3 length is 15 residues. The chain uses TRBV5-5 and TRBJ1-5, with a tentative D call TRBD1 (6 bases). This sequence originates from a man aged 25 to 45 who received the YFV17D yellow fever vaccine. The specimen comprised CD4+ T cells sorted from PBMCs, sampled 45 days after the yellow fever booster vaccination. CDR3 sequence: CASSLGVGAEQPQHF. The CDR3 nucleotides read TGTGCCAGCAGCTTGGGGGTGGGGGCCGAACAGCCCCAGCATTTT.